This T cell receptor (beta chain) is from a study of cytomegalovirus exposure and HLA in healthy donors. Study summary: Researchers found that about 84% of some 400 genotyped donors fell within the Caucasian-associated ancestry cluster. Broader study findings: Altogether, 150 to 200 TCR beta chains were recorded as cytomegalovirus-associated. An ancestry cluster, one associated with Asian ancestry, reportedly showed fewer N-insertions than the approximately 720-donor mean in a later analysis.

The PCR contained 60 Vbeta and 13 Jbeta primers. Sequenced by immunoSEQ multiplex PCR; TCRdb stores in-frame clones only, minus some. The sample shows about 300,000 clones, 86% of them seen only once. The CDR3 extends over 14 amino acids. The germline gives CDR1 SGHVS, CDR2 FQNEAQ. Trimming took 1 base from V and 7 from J, leaving 11 bases between them. The donors were healthy bone marrow donors. Note on this clone: Antigen unknown.

The sequence derives from a middle-aged man in good health and CMV-seropositive. The rearrangement joins TRBV7-8 to TRBJ1-5, with D maybe TRBD1 (6 bases). The sample was PBMCs. Here the CDR3 DNA reads TGTGCCAGCAGCTTAGTGGCAGGGGACCAGCCCCAGCATTTT. As protein: CASSLVAGDQPQHF.